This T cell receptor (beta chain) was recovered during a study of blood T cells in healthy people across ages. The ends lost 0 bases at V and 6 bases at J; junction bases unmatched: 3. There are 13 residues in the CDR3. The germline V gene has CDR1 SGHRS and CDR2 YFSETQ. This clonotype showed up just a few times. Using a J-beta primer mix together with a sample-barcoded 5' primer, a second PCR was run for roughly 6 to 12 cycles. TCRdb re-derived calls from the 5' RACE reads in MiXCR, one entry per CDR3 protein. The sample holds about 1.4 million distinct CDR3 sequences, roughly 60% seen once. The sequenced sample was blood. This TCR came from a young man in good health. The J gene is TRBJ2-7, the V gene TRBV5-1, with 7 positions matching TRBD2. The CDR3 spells CASSLASGTEQYF. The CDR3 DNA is TGCGCCAGCAGCTTGGCTAGCGGAACCGAGCAGTACTTC.